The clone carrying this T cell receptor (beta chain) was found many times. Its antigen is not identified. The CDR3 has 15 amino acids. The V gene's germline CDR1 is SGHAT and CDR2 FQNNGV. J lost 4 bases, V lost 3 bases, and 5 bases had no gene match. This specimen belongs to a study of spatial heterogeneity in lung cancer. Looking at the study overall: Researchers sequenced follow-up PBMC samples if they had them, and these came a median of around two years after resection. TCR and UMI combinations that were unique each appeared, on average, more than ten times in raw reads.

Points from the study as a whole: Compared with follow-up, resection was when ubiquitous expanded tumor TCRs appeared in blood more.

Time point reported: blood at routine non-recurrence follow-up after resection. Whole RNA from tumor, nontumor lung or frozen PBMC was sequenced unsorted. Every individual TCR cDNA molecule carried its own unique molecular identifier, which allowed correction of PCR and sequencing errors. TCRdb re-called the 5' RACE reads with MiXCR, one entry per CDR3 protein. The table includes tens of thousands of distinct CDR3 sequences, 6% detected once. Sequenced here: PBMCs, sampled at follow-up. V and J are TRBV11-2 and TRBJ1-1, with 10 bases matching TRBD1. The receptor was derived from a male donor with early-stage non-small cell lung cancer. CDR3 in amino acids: CASSFGQGVGTEAFF. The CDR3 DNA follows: TGTGCCAGCAGCTTCGGACAGGGGGTTGGCACTGAAGCTTTCTTT.